The TCR beta chain under discussion was sequenced for a study of PD-1 blockade in classical Hodgkin lymphoma. Some clones are missing from TCRdb's copy, which holds only in-frame ones; the method was immunoSEQ multiplex PCR. The data show 15,000 to 20,000 clones, about 71% seen once. As for this clone: Its antigen is as yet unknown.

The CDR3 consists of 18 residues. The germline gives CDR1 SQVTM, CDR2 ANQGSEA. Trimming cost V 5 bases and J 2 bases; bases outside gene matches: 14. Broader study findings: Complete responders showed a baseline diversity that resembled the diversity of newly diagnosed patients. It was reported that newly diagnosed patients had less baseline TCR diversity than healthy donors.

Noted time point: cycle 4 day 1 (C4D1), after 6 weeks of nivolumab. All patients experienced relapse after autologous stem cell transplantation, and brentuximab vedotin exposure was variable. V is TRBV29-1 and J is TRBJ2-1; 11 bases are shared with TRBD1. This clonotype was sampled from a human donor with classical Hodgkin lymphoma. Sequencing was performed on peripheral blood mononuclear cells (PBMCs), taken before the fourth cycle of nivolumab. CDR3 coding DNA: TGCAGCGTTCCAACCGGGACAGGGGGACTTCGTACCTACAATGAGCAGTTCTTC. The encoded protein is CSVPTGTGGLRTYNEQFF.